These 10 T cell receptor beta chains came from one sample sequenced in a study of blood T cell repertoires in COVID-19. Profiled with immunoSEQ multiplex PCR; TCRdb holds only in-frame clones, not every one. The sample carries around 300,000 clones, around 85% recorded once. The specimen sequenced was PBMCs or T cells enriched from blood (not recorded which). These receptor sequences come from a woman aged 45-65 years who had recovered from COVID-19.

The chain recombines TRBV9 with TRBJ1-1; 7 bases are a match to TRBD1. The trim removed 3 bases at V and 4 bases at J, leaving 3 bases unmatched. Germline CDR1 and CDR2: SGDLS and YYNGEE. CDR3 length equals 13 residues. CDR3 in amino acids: CASSETGTTEAFF. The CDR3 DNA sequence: TGTGCCAGCAGCGAGACAGGGACCACTGAAGCTTTCTTT.

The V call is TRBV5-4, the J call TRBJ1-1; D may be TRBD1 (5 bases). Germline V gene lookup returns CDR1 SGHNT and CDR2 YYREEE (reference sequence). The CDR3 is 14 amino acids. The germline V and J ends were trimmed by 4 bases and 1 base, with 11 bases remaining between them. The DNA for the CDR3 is TGTGCCAGCAGCCATAGACAGAGGAACACTGAAGCTTTCTTT. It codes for CASSHRQRNTEAFF.

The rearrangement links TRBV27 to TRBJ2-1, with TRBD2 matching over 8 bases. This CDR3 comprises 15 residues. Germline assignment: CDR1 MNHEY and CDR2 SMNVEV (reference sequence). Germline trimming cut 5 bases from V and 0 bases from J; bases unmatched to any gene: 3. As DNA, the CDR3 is TGTGCCAGCAGTCTAACTAGCGGCTCCTACAATGAGCAGTTCTTC. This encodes CASSLTSGSYNEQFF.

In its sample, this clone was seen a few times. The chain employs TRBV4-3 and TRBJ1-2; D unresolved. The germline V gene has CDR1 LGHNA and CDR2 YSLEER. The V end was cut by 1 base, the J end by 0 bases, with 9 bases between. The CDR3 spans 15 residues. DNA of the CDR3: TGCGCCAGCAGCCAAGTCTCCAGGACTAACTATGGCTACACCTTC. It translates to CASSQVSRTNYGYTF.

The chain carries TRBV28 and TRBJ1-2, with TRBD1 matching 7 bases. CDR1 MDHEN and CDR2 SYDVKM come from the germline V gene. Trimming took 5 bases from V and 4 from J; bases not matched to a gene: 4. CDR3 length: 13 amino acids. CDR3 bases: TGTGCCAGCAGTGGGACAGCCTCCTATGGCTACACCTTC. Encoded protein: CASSGTASYGYTF.

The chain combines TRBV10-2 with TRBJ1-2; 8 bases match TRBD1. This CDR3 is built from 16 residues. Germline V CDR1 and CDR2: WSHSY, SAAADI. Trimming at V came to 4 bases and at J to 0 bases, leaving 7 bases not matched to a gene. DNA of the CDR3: TGCGCCAGCAGTGTAATCAGGGGGCCTACTAACTATGGCTACACCTTC. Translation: CASSVIRGPTNYGYTF.

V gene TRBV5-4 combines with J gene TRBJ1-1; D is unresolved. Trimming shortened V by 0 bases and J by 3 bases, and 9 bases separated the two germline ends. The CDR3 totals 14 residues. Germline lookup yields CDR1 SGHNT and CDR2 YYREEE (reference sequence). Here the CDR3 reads CASSLAGRYTEAFF. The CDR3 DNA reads TGTGCCAGCAGCTTGGCGGGAAGGTACACTGAAGCTTTCTTT. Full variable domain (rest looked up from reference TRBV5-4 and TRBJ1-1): ETGVTQSPTHLIKTRGQQVTLRCSSQSGHNTVSWYQQALGQGPQFIFQYYREEENGRGNFPPRFSGLQFPNYSSELNVNALELDDSALYLCASSLAGRYTEAFFGQGTRLTVV.

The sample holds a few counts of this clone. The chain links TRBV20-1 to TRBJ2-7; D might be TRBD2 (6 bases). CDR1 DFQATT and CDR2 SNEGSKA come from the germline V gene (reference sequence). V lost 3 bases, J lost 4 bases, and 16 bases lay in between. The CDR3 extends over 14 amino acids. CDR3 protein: CSASIGTQKYEQYF. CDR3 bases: TGCAGTGCTAGTATAGGGACTCAGAAATACGAGCAGTACTTC.

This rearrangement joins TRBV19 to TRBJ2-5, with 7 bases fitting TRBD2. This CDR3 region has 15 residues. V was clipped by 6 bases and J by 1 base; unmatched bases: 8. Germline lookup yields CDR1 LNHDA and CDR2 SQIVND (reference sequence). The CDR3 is CASSPRGEAQETQYF. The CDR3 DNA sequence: TGTGCCAGTAGCCCACGGGGGGAGGCCCAAGAGACCCAGTACTTC.

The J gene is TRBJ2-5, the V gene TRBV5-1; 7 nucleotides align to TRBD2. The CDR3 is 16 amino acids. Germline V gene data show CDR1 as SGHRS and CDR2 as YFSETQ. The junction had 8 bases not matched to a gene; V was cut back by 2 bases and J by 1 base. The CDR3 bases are TGCGCCAGCAGCTTAGGTGCTAGCGGAATCCAAGAGACCCAGTACTTC. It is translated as CASSLGASGIQETQYF.